The subject of this entry is one TCR beta chain. Its antigen remains unknown. Only in-frame clones appear in the TCRdb table, and some are missing; sequencing was by immunoSEQ multiplex PCR. The data show tens of thousands of clones, with about 70% seen just once and 7.5% to 10% held by the top ten. The sample belongs to a study of T cell clones after liver transplantation. Whole-study context: Post-transplant blood was tracked for graft-donor-reactive T cell clones identified in a pre-transplant mixed lymphocyte reaction. Pre-transplant mixed lymphocyte reactions yielded third-party-reactive TCRbeta sequences as comparators for graft-donor-reactive sequences. Until 12-24 months post-transplant, subjects got standard immunosuppression and no induction.

Germline V CDR1 and CDR2: SGHDN, FVKESK. The V end was cut by 2 bases, the J end by 10 bases, with 11 bases between. The CDR3 is 13 residues long. Findings of the study overall: Graft donor-reactive T cells possibly entered the graft instead of undergoing deletion.

This specimen consisted of CD4+ T cells from blood, obtained at the 22-month timepoint. V usage is TRBV14 and J usage is TRBJ1-4, with no clear D. This receptor was identified in a human patient who received a liver transplant. Some T cells may originate from the graft donor. The CDR3 coding sequence is TGTGCCAGCAGCCAAACAGCCTTGGCAAAACTGTTTTTT. Its translation is CASSQTALAKLFF.